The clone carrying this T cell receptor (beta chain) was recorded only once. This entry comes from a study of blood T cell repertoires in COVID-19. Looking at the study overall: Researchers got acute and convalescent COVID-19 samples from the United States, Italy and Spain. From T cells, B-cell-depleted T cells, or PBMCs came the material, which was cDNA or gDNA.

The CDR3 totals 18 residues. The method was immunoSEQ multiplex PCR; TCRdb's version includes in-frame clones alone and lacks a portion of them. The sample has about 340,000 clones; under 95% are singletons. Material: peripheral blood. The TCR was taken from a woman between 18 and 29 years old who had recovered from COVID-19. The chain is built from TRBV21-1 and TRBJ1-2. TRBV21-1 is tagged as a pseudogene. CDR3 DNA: TGTGCCAGCAGCCTCATCCCCTTTGAGCAGCGGGCAGACTATGGCTACACCTTC. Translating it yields CASSLIPFEQRADYGYTF.